Below, 29 T cell receptor beta chains from the same sample are listed, as sequenced in a study of shared clonotypes between healthy human individuals. Sequenced by immunoSEQ multiplex PCR; TCRdb stores in-frame clones only, minus some. This sample has 2 million to 2.5 million clones, with about 92% found just once. Sequencing was carried out using naive CD4+ T cells from PBMCs. Documented subset: CD45RA+ positively selected. All receptors come from a man younger than 35 in good health. Some clones in this sample may be carry-over from other donors' samples.

V usage is TRBV4-1 and J usage is TRBJ2-3, with D perhaps matching TRBD1 (6 bases). V lost 4 bases to trimming and J lost 0 bases, with 11 bases between them. CDR3 length: 15 amino acids. The V gene's germline CDR1 is MGHRA and CDR2 YSYEKL. CDR3 sequence (DNA): TGCGCCAGCAGCCGCAACAGGGCTAGCACAGATACGCAGTATTTT. Translation gives CASSRNRASTDTQYF.

The rearrangement uses TRBV28 and TRBJ2-7; weak D call: TRBD2 (6 bases). The V and J ends lost 5 bases and 2 bases respectively, with 13 bases between them. The CDR3 has 14 amino acids. The germline gives CDR1 MDHEN, CDR2 SYDVKM. CDR3 sequence (DNA): TGTGCCAGCAGTGCCCCGGGGAGGACCTACGAGCAGTACTTC. Translating it yields CASSAPGRTYEQYF.

This chain uses TRBV28 with TRBJ1-1; 9 bases line up with TRBD1. Trimming took 4 bases from V and 4 from J; bases not matched to a gene: 10. The germline V gene has CDR1 MDHEN and CDR2 SYDVKM. The CDR3 covers 16 residues. The CDR3 DNA reads TGTGCCAGCAGTTCACCCGGGACAGGGAAGATCACTGAAGCTTTCTTT. Translation: CASSSPGTGKITEAFF.

The count of this clone is one. Other DNA sequences from this sample encode an identical CDR3 as well. The V gene is TRBV9, the J gene TRBJ2-7; TRBD2 is a possible D gene (6 bases). There are 15 residues in the CDR3. Trimming stripped 0 bases from V and 1 base from J, with 11 bases between. Germline values: CDR1 SGDLS, CDR2 YYNGEE. In nucleotides, the CDR3 is TGTGCCAGCAGCGTAGGATTAGCGGCTTCCTACGAGCAGTACTTC. It specifies CASSVGLAASYEQYF.

The chain links TRBV19 to TRBJ1-2, with D perhaps TRBD1 (5 bases). Trimming shortened V by 4 bases and J by 4 bases, and 13 bases separated the two germline ends. CDR1 LNHDA and CDR2 SQIVND come from the germline V gene (reference sequence). This CDR3 comprises 14 residues. The CDR3 spells CASSTPGRPYGYTF. Written as DNA, the CDR3 is TGTGCCAGTAGTACCCCGGGACGGCCCTATGGCTACACCTTC.

The chain uses TRBV7-3 and TRBJ2-1; tentatively, D is TRBD1 (6 bases). The V gene lost 3 bases and the J gene lost 10 bases, with 10 bases spanning the gap. Germline loops: CDR1 SGHTA, CDR2 FQGTGA. CDR3 length equals 12 residues. The CDR3 nucleotides read TGTGCCAGCAGCTTTTACCAGGGGGAGCAGTTCTTC. Its protein product is CASSFYQGEQFF.

The rearrangement uses TRBV7-2 and TRBJ1-5; 7 nucleotides align to TRBD1. Germline assignment: CDR1 SGHTA and CDR2 FQGNSA. Unmatched junction bases numbered 8, after V lost 5 bases and J lost 1 base. The CDR3 loop spans 16 amino acids. The CDR3 nucleotides are TGTGCCAGCAGCCCGCAGGGGGTTCGCAGCAATCAGCCCCAGCATTTT. Translation gives CASSPQGVRSNQPQHF.

V gene TRBV5-1 combines with J gene TRBJ1-2; D ambiguous. The CDR3 sequence is 12 residues long. Germline V gene data show CDR1 as SGHRS and CDR2 as YFSETQ. The ends were cut back, 0 bases at V and 7 bases at J, with 7 bases in the middle. This chain's CDR3 is CASSLESSGYTF. For the CDR3, the DNA is TGCGCCAGCAGCTTGGAAAGCAGTGGCTACACCTTC.

The V and J genes are TRBV9 and TRBJ2-7; no clear D. The ends were cut back, 3 bases at V and 2 bases at J, with 12 bases in the middle. The CDR3 spans 14 residues. Germline-derived CDR1 and CDR2 are SGDLS and YYNGEE. The CDR3 bases are TGTGCCAGCAGCGCGACCAATTTGGCCTACGAGCAGTACTTC. Translating gives CASSATNLAYEQYF.

This chain connects TRBV5-1 to TRBJ2-1; TRBD2 aligns across 8 bases. The germline V gene encodes CDR1 SGHRS and CDR2 YFSETQ. This CDR3 is built from 16 residues. The V gene end was trimmed by 2 bases and the J gene end by 4 bases; junction bases not matched to a gene: 8. The CDR3 DNA reads TGCGCCAGCAGCTTACCAGCGGGAGTAGGGTACAATGAGCAGTTCTTC. As protein: CASSLPAGVGYNEQFF. Filled out from reference TRBV5-1 and TRBJ2-1, the complete variable domain reads KAGVTQTPRYLIKTRGQQVTLSCSPISGHRSVSWYQQTPGQGLQFLFEYFSETQRNKGNFPGRFSGRQFSNSRSEMNVSTLELGDSALYLCASSLPAGVGYNEQFFGPGTRLTVL.

The rearrangement links TRBV12-5 to TRBJ2-1, with 12 bases fitting TRBD2. Germline V lookup: CDR1 LGHNT, CDR2 FRNRAP. Unmatched junction bases numbered 10, after V lost 6 bases and J lost 10 bases. This CDR3 has 15 residues. The chain's CDR3 is CASGTGTSGPREQFF. CDR3 sequence (DNA): TGTGCTAGTGGCACCGGGACTAGCGGGCCCCGGGAGCAGTTCTTC.

The chain is built from TRBV6-5 and TRBJ1-3; 7 positions agree with TRBD1. Trimming cost V 8 bases and J 2 bases; bases outside gene matches: 9. Germline-derived CDR1 and CDR2 are MNHEY and SVGAGI. The CDR3 is made up of 15 amino acids. The CDR3 DNA reads TGTGCCAGCTGGACAGGTTCGAAGGCTGGAAACACCATATATTTT. The encoded protein is CASWTGSKAGNTIYF.

The rearrangement uses TRBV28 and TRBJ2-7; D might be TRBD1 (7 bases). The CDR3 loop spans 15 amino acids. V lost 4 bases to trimming and J lost 4 bases, with 17 bases between them. CDR1 and CDR2 (germline): MDHEN, SYDVKM. The CDR3 reads CASSSPGTAGYEQYF. The CDR3 DNA sequence: TGTGCCAGCAGTTCTCCAGGGACAGCGGGTTACGAGCAGTACTTC.

The CDR3 sequence: CASSLLNRPTDTQYF. The CDR3 DNA reads TGTGCCAGCAGCTTACTTAACAGACCCACAGATACGCAGTATTTT. V gene TRBV7-9 combines with J gene TRBJ2-3; no clear D gene. V lost 2 bases and J lost 2, with 11 bases in between. Germline CDR1 and CDR2: SEHNR and FQNEAQ (reference sequence). The CDR3 is 15 residues long.

The chain recombines TRBV29-1 with TRBJ1-1; D might be TRBD1 (6 bases). This CDR3 has 13 amino acids. Germline-derived CDR1 and CDR2 are SQVTM and ANQGSEA. V shed 7 bases and J shed 5 bases, with 17 bases lying between them. The DNA of the CDR3 is TGCAGCGCTAGACAGGCGAGGAGGACTGAAGCTTTCTTT. Its translation is CSARQARRTEAFF.

This clone was found once. The rearrangement links TRBV7-3 to TRBJ2-5; 11 nucleotides line up with TRBD2. Germline V CDR1 and CDR2: SGHTA, FQGTGA. The CDR3 contains 14 residues. J gave up 4 bases and V 5 bases, and 3 bases lay outside the gene matches. The CDR3 here is CASSQTSGRETQYF. The CDR3 bases are TGTGCCAGCAGCCAAACTAGCGGGAGAGAGACCCAGTACTTC.

The J gene is TRBJ2-7, the V gene TRBV27; no firm D call. The CDR3 has 12 amino acids. Germline loops: CDR1 MNHEY, CDR2 SMNVEV (reference sequence). CDR3 residues: CGVRSPLGEQYF. CDR3 sequence (DNA): TGTGGAGTCCGGAGCCCTTTGGGGGAGCAGTACTTC.

This clone has just one count. This chain connects TRBV28 to TRBJ1-3; maybe TRBD1 (6 bases). V was clipped by 6 bases and J by 3 bases, with 15 bases between them. CDR1 is MDHEN and CDR2 is SYDVKM in the germline V gene. This CDR3 comprises 15 residues. CDR3 amino acids: CASSPEGGYGNTIYF. DNA of the CDR3: TGTGCCAGCAGCCCAGAGGGGGGTTATGGAAACACCATATATTTT.

Note on this clone: This same CDR3 is encoded by further DNA sequences in the sample. J is TRBJ2-1 and V is TRBV9; weak D call: TRBD1 (6 bases). Looked up from germline, CDR1 is SGDLS and CDR2 is YYNGEE. The germline V and J ends were trimmed by 1 base and 1 base, with 6 bases remaining between them. This CDR3 is 14 amino acids long. The CDR3 loop is CASSVQGSYNEQFF. The DNA for the CDR3 is TGTGCCAGCAGCGTACAGGGGTCCTACAATGAGCAGTTCTTC.

V gene TRBV15 combines with J gene TRBJ2-1; 7 bases align to TRBD2. The germline V gene has CDR1 LNHNV and CDR2 YYDKDF (reference sequence). The trim removed 0 bases at V and 1 base at J, leaving 9 bases unmatched. The CDR3 is 18 amino acids. The CDR3 DNA follows: TGTGCCACCAGCAGAGATTTTCTTTGGCGGGGGTCCTACAATGAGCAGTTCTTC. This codes for CATSRDFLWRGSYNEQFF.

To note about this clone: The same CDR3 is also encoded by other DNA sequences in this sample. The V gene is TRBV28, the J gene TRBJ2-2; D is undetermined. The V end was cut by 2 bases, the J end by 8 bases, with 3 bases between. CDR1 is MDHEN, CDR2 SYDVKM, per germline. CDR3 size: 11 residues. DNA of the CDR3: TGTGCCAGCAGTTTAACGGGGGAGCTGTTTTTT. It codes for CASSLTGELFF.

V and J are TRBV25-1 and TRBJ2-2; the match to TRBD1 covers 7 bases. The junction had 11 bases not matched to a gene; V was cut back by 7 bases and J by 0 bases. The germline V gene encodes CDR1 MGHDK and CDR2 SYGVNS. CDR3 length: 17 amino acids. DNA for the CDR3: TGTGCCAGCACTGGCCCTGTCGGGACAGCGAACACCGGGGAGCTGTTTTTT. As protein: CASTGPVGTANTGELFF.

The CDR3 nucleotides are TGTGCCAGCAGCTCCTGGGAGGGGTTCGCTTTCTTT. Protein: CASSSWEGFAFF. This sequence joins TRBV28 and TRBJ1-1; D is possibly TRBD1 (5 bases). V was clipped by 6 bases and J by 11 bases, with 16 bases between them. The CDR3 totals 12 residues. Germline CDR1 and CDR2: MDHEN and SYDVKM.

This sequence joins TRBV19 and TRBJ1-4; unclear D gene. Trimming removed 7 bases from V and 6 bases from J, with 15 bases in between. The germline V gene has CDR1 LNHDA and CDR2 SQIVND (reference sequence). This CDR3 is built from 14 residues. The CDR3 nucleotides are TGTGCCAGTACCGCGGGAACAGCCGATGAAAAACTGTTTTTT. As protein: CASTAGTADEKLFF. The full variable domain, with the rest looked up from reference TRBV19 and TRBJ1-4, is DGGITQSPKYLFRKEGQNVTLSCEQNLNHDAMYWYRQDPGQGLRLIYYSQIVNDFQKGDIAEGYSVSREKKESFPLTVTSAQKNPTAFYLCASTAGTADEKLFFGSGTQLSVL.

This chain joins TRBV6-5 and TRBJ2-7; no clear D. The length of the CDR3 is 13 residues. Germline lookup yields CDR1 MNHEY and CDR2 SVGAGI. V lost 6 bases and J lost 4, with 13 bases in between. The CDR3 DNA sequence: TGTGCCAGCAGCTATCTAAACGGGTACGAGCAGTACTTC. Residues: CASSYLNGYEQYF.

The rearrangement uses TRBV5-1 and TRBJ2-1; TRBD2 is a possible D gene (5 bases). Germline values: CDR1 SGHRS, CDR2 YFSETQ. The CDR3 loop spans 14 amino acids. Trimming removed 4 bases from V and 3 bases from J, with 11 bases in between. CDR3 nucleotide sequence: TGCGCCAGCAGCCTCGGGGATCTCTACAATGAGCAGTTCTTC. Translation: CASSLGDLYNEQFF.

The chain has TRBV28 and TRBJ2-7; TRBD1 matches 9 bases. From germline, CDR1 is MDHEN and CDR2 SYDVKM. The V gene end was trimmed by 5 bases and the J gene end by 3 bases; junction bases not matched to a gene: 8. This CDR3 comprises 15 residues. Here the CDR3 reads CASSKGQGRFYEQYF. CDR3 in DNA: TGTGCCAGCAGTAAGGGACAGGGACGTTTCTACGAGCAGTACTTC.

The gene calls are TRBV5-6 and TRBJ1-2, with a tentative D call TRBD1 (5 bases). CDR1 and CDR2 (germline): SGHDT, YYEEEE. V was shortened by 4 bases and J by 5 bases, with 18 bases between the two germline ends. The CDR3 is 15 residues long. CDR3 sequence (DNA): TGTGCCAGCAGCCTAAAGGGGCCCACCAGGTATGGCTACACCTTC. This codes for CASSLKGPTRYGYTF.

This rearrangement joins TRBV9 to TRBJ2-1; possibly TRBD1 for D (6 bases). CDR3 size: 14 residues. Germline-derived CDR1 and CDR2 are SGDLS and YYNGEE. V was pared by 3 bases and J by 5 bases, with 12 bases between. CDR3 bases: TGTGCCAGCAGCGACTCCAACAGGGACAATGAGCAGTTCTTC. Encoded protein: CASSDSNRDNEQFF.